The 6 T cell receptor beta chains below were found in one sample sequenced in a study of cytomegalovirus exposure and HLA in healthy donors. Amplification used 60 Vbeta primers and 13 Jbeta primers. TCRdb's copy holds only in-frame clones and misses some; the assay was immunoSEQ multiplex PCR. The sample yields around 160,000 clones, around 79% seen once. Sequencing was carried out using PBMCs. Receptor source: a man aged 45 to 65 in good health and CMV-seropositive.

This chain uses TRBV15 with TRBJ2-7; 9 bases fit TRBD1. The CDR3 has 15 residues. V was pared by 1 base and J by 6 bases, with 7 bases of the junction left unmatched. From germline, CDR1 is LNHNV and CDR2 YYDKDF (reference sequence). CDR3 in amino acids: CATSRGTGALGEQYF. For the CDR3, the DNA is TGTGCCACCAGCAGAGGGACAGGGGCCCTGGGCGAGCAGTACTTC.

In this sample, this clone turned up a few times. Other DNA sequences of this sample code for an identical CDR3. The gene calls are TRBV5-5 and TRBJ1-1; possible D gene TRBD1, 6 bases. The CDR3 extends over 13 amino acids. Germline V gene lookup returns CDR1 SGHKS and CDR2 YYEKEE (reference sequence). The V and J ends lost 4 bases and 1 base respectively, with 8 bases between them. The DNA of the CDR3 is TGTGCCAGCAGCCTGGACAGGAACACTGAAGCTTTCTTT. It specifies CASSLDRNTEAFF. Complete variable domain (other parts from reference TRBV5-5 and TRBJ1-1): DAGVTQSPTHLIKTRGQQVTLRCSPISGHKSVSWYQQVLGQGPQFIFQYYEKEERGRGNFPDRFSARQFPNYSSELNVNALLLGDSALYLCASSLDRNTEAFFGQGTRLTVV.

The chain links TRBV13 to TRBJ1-3; D ambiguous. Germline CDR1 PRHDT, CDR2 FYEKMQ (reference sequence). The CDR3 length is 16 residues. V dropped 4 bases and J dropped 0 bases, with 13 bases sitting between them. The CDR3 here is CASSSERHRSGNTIYF. In DNA, the CDR3 is TGTGCCAGCAGCTCCGAAAGACATCGCTCTGGAAACACCATATATTTT.

The genes are TRBV4-1 and TRBJ1-5, with TRBD1 matching over 8 bases. Germline V CDR1 and CDR2: MGHRA, YSYEKL. The CDR3 runs to 21 residues. The ends lost 0 bases at V and 9 bases at J; junction bases unmatched: 25. The CDR3 coding sequence is TGCGCCAGCAGCCAAGACTGGGGAGGACAGGGATTTTCCTCGGGTTTTCGGCCCCAGCATTTT. This translates into CASSQDWGGQGFSSGFRPQHF.

This chain joins TRBV4-3 and TRBJ2-1; tentatively, D is TRBD1 (8 bases). V was shortened by 5 bases and J by 7 bases, with 18 bases between the two germline ends. The V gene's germline CDR1 is LGHNA and CDR2 YSLEER. The CDR3 contains 15 residues. CDR3 sequence: CASSLMLQGGNEQFF. The CDR3 DNA reads as TGCGCCAGCAGCTTAATGCTACAGGGGGGGAATGAGCAGTTCTTC.

This chain links TRBV6-5 with TRBJ2-3; TRBD1 agrees at 10 bases. Per the germline V gene, CDR1 is MNHEY and CDR2 is SVGAGI. V trimming: 5 bases; J trimming: 2 bases; junction bases outside the gene matches: 4. The CDR3 extends over 15 amino acids. CDR3 sequence reads: CASSRGQGNTDTQYF. The DNA for the CDR3 is TGTGCCAGCAGTCGGGGACAGGGGAACACAGATACGCAGTATTTT.